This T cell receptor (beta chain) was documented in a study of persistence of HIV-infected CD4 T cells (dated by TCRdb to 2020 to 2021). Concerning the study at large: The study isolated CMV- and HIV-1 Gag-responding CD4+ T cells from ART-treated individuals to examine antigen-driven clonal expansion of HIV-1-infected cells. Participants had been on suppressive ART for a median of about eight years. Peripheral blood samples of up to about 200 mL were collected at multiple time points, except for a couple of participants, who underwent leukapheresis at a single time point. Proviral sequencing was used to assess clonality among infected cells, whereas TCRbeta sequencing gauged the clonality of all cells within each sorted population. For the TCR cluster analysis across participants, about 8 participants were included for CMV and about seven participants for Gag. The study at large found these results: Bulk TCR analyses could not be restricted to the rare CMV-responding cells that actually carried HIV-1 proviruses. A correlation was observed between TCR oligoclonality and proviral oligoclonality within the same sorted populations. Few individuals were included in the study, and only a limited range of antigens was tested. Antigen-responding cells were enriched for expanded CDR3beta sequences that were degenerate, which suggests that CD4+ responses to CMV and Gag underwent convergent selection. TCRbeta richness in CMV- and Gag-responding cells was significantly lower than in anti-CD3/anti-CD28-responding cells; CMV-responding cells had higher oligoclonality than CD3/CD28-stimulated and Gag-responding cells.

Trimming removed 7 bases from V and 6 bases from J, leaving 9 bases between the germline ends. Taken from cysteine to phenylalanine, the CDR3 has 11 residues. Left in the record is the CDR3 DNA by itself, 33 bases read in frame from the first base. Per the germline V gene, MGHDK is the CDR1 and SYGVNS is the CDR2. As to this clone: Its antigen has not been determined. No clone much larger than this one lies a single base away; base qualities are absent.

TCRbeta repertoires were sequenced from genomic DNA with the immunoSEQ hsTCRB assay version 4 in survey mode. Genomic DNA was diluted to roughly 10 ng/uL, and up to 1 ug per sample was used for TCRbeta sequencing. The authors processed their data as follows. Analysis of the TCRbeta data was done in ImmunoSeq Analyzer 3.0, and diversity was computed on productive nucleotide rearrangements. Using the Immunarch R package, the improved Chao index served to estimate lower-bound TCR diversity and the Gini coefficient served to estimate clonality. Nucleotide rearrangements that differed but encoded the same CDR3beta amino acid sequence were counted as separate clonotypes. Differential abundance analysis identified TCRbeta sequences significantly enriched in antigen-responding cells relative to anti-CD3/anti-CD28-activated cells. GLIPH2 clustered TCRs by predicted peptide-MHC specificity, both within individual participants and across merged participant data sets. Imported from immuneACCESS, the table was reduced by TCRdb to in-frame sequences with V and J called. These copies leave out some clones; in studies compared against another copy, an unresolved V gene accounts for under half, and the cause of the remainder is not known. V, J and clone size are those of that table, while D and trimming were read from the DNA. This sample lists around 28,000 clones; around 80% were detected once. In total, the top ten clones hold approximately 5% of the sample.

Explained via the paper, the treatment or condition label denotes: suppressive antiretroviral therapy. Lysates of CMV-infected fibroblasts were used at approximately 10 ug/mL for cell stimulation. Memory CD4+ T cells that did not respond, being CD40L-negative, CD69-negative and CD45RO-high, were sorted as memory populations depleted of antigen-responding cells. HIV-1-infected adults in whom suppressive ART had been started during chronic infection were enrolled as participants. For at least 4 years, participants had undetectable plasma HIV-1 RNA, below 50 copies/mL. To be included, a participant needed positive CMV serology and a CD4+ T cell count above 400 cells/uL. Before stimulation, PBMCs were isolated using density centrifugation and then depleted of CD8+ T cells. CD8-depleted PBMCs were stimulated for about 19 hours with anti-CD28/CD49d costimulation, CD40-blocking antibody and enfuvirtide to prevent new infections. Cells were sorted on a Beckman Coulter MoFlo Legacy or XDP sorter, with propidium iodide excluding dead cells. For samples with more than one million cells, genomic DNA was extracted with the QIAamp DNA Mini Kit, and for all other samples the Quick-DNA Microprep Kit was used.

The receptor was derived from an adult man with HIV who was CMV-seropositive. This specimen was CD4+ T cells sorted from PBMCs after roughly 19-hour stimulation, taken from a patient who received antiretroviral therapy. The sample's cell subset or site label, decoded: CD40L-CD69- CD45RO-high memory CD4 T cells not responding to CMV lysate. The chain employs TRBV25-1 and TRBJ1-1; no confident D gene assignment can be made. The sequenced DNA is TGTGCCAGCAAAGGGTTCGCTGAAGCTTTCTTT. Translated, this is CASKGFAEAFF.